This TCR beta chain was captured by sequencing in a study of identical twins. This clonotype was seen only a few times. TCRdb re-called the 5' RACE reads with MiXCR, one entry per CDR3 protein. Here the sample spans roughly 720,000 distinct CDR3 sequences, over 15% being singletons. This CDR3 spans 13 amino acids. The germline V gene encodes CDR1 DFQATT and CDR2 SNEGSKA (reference sequence). J was trimmed by 4 bases and V by 3 bases; bases with no gene match: 3. These same data were also listed under a study on T cells expressing NK-cell markers.

The V call is TRBV20-1, the J call TRBJ2-5; 9 nucleotides agree with TRBD2. The sequence came from a woman younger than 30 in good health. The sequenced sample consisted of PBMCs. The DNA of the CDR3 is TGCAGTGCTAGTAGCGGGGGAGGAGAGACCCAGTACTTC. Amino acids: CSASSGGGETQYF.